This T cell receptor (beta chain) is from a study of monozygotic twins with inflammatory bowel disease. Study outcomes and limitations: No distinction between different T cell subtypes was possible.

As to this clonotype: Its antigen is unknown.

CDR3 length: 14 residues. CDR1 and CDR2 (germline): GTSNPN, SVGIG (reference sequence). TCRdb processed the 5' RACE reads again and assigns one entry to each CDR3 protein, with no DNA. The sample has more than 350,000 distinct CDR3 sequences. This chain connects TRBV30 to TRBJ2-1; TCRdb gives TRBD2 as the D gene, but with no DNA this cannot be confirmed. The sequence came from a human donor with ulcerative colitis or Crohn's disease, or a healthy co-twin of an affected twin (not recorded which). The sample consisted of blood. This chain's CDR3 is CACPRGPRKNEQFF.